This T cell receptor beta chain was profiled in a study of T cell repertoires in cytomegalovirus infection (dated 2019 in TCRdb). Concerning the study at large: Because public TCR beta signatures pointed to carriage of CMV infection together with the matching HLA type, the HLA type of each donor mattered for the analysis.

Clipping removes 4 bases from V and 5 bases from J, with 5 as the unmatched junction base count. The germline V gene supplies CDR1 MNHEY and CDR2 SVGAGI. The CDR3 goes from the cysteine to the phenylalanine over 14 residues. Only the CDR3 DNA is retained, 42 bases long and in frame from the first base. General study outcomes and caveats: In both this cohort and an independent roughly 330-donor cohort, the cumulative frequency of public TCR beta family members distinguished carriers of CMV infection plus the relevant HLA type. The ex vivo response was dominated by HLA-C-restricted CMV-specific TCR beta clonotypes, which also provided the single most frequent clonotype in two of eight donors.

As regards this clonotype: The clone's antigen remains unknown. Base qualities are not recorded, but no much larger clone differs from it by a single base.

The sequencer was an Illumina HiSeq 1500. Through fastp at Q25 and MiXCR, TCRdb rebuilt clones from the public reads, retaining in-frame beta chains. Entries are consolidated by CDR3 protein sequence, retaining the most common genes and DNA. In all, the sample holds about 680,000 distinct CDR3 sequences, and roughly 24% of those were seen once. The ten top clones hold less than 9.5% of the sample. The TCR originated in a human donor in good health (CMV status not recorded). Some clones in this sample may be carry-over from other donors' samples. Material: CD8+ T cells from PBMCs. This chain joins TRBV6-5 to TRBJ2-5, with 9 bases aligning to TRBD1. In nucleotides, the sequence is TGTGCCAGCAGTTGGGGGACAGGGACCGAGACCCAGTACTTC. Its product reads: CASSWGTGTETQYF.